One TCR beta chain is described in this entry. The antigen is undetermined. This specimen belongs to a study of OX40 agonist ivuxolimab in advanced cancers. The overall study: Having had anti-PD-1, anti-PD-L1 or anti-CTLA-4 therapy before was allowed, and under 50% had some. Study-level findings and limits: Certain nonresponders additionally had low normalized T-cell clonal expansion. The authors did not determine the antigen specificity of the expanded peripheral T cells. CD4+ and CD8+ blood T cells expanded clonally by week 6 at 0.1 to 3.0 mg/kg.

The data were produced by immunoSEQ multiplex PCR, yet TCRdb's version contains in-frame clones alone and is incomplete. The sample has tens of thousands of clones; 87% are singletons. The starting material was CD4+ or CD8+ T cells sorted from blood, obtained in a trial of the OX40 agonist ivuxolimab. The source of this sequence is an adult with an advanced solid tumor such as melanoma, head and neck, liver or kidney cancer.

The CDR3 DNA is TGTGCCAGCAGCTTAGCATCCAGCGGGGGGGCAGAGACCCAGTACTTC. Translated: CASSLASSGGAETQYF. The chain carries TRBV7-2 and TRBJ2-5; 10 bases match TRBD2. Germline CDR1 is SGHTA and CDR2 is FQGNSA. This CDR3 comprises 16 residues. The V segment lost 0 bases and the J segment 4 bases; nucleotides outside the gene matches: 5. The variable domain in full, with the rest retrieved from reference TRBV7-2 and TRBJ2-5, is GAGVSQSPSNKVTEKGKDVELRCDPISGHTALYWYRQSLGQGLEFLIYFQGNSAPDKSGLPSDRFSAERTGGSVSTLTIQRTQQEDSAVYLCASSLASSGGAETQYFGPGTRLLVL.